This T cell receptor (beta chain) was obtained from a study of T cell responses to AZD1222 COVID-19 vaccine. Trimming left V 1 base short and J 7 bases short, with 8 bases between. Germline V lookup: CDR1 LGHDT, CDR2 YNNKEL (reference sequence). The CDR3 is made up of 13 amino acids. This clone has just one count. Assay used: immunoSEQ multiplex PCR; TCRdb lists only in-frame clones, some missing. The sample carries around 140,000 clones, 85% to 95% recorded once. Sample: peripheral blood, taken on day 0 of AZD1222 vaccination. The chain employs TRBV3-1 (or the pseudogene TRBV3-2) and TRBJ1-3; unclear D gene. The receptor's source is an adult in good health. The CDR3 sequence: CASSQGAGNTIYF. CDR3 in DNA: TGTGCCAGCAGCCAAGGGGCGGGTAACACCATATATTTT.